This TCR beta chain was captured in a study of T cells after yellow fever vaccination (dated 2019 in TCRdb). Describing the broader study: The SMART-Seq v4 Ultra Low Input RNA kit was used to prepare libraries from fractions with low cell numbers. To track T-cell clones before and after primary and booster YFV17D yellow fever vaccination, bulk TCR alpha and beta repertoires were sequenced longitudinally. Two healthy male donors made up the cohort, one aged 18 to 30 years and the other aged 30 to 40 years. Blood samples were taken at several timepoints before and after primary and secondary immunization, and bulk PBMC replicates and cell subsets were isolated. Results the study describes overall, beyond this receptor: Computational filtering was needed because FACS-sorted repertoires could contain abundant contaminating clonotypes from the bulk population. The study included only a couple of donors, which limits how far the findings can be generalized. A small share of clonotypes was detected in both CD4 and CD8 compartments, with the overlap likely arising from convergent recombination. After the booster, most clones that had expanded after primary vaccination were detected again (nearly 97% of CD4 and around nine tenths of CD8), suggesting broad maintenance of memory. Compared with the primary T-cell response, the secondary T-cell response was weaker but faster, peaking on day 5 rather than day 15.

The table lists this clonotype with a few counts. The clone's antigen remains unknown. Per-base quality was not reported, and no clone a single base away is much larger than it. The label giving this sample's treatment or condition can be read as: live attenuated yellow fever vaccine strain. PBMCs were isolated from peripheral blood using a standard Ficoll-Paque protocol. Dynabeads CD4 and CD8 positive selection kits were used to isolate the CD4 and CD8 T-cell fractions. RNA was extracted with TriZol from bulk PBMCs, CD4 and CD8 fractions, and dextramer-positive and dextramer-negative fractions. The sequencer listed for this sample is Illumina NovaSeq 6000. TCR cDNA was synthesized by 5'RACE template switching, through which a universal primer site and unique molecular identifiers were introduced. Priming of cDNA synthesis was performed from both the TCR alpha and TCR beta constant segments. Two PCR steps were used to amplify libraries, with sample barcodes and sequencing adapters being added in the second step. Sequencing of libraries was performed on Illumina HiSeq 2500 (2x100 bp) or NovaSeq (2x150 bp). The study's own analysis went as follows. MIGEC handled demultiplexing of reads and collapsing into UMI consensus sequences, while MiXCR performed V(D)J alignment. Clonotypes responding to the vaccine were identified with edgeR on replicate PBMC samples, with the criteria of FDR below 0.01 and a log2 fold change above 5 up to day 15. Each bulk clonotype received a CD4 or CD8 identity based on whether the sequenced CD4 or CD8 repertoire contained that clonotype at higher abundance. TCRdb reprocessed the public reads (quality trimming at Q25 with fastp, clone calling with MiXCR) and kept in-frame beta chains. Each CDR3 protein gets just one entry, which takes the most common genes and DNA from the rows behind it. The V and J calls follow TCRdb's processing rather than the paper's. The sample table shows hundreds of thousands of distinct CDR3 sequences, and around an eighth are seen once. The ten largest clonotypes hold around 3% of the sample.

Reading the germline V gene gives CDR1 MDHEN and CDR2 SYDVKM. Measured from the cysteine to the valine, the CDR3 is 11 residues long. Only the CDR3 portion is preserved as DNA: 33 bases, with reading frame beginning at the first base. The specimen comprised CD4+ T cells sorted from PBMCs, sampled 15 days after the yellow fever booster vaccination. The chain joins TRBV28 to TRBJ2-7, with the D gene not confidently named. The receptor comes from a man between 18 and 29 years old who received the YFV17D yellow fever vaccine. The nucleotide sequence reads TGTGCCAGCAGCGACCAACGGGCCCAGGTAGTC. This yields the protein CASSDQRAQVV.